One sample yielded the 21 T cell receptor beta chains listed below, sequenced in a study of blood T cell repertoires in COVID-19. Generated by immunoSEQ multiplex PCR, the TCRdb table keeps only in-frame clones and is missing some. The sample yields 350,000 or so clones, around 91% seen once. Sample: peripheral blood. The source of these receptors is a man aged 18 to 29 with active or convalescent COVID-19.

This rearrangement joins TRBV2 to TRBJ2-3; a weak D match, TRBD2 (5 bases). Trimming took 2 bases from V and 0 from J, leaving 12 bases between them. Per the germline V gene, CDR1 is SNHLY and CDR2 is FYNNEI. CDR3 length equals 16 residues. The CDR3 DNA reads TGTGCCAGCAGTGAATTGCCCGGGGAAAGCACAGATACGCAGTATTTT. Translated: CASSELPGESTDTQYF. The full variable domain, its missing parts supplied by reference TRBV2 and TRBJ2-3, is EPEVTQTPSHQVTQMGQEVILRCVPISNHLYFYWYRQILGQKVEFLVSFYNNEISEKSEIFDDQFSVERPDGSNFTLKIRSTKLEDSAMYFCASSELPGESTDTQYFGPGTRLTVL.

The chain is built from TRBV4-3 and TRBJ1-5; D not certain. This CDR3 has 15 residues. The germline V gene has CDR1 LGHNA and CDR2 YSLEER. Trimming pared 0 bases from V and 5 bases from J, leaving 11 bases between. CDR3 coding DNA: TGCGCCAGCAGCCAAGACGAGGGCTGGGATCAGCCCCAGCATTTT. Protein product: CASSQDEGWDQPQHF.

CDR3 sequence reads: CASSDWDSSSYEQYF. The CDR3 region has the DNA TGTGCCAGCAGCGACTGGGACAGTAGCTCCTACGAGCAGTACTTC. The gene calls are TRBV6-5 and TRBJ2-7; 7 bases line up with TRBD1. The trim removed 6 bases at V and 0 bases at J, leaving 8 bases unmatched. The CDR3 spans 15 residues. The germline gives CDR1 MNHEY, CDR2 SVGAGI.

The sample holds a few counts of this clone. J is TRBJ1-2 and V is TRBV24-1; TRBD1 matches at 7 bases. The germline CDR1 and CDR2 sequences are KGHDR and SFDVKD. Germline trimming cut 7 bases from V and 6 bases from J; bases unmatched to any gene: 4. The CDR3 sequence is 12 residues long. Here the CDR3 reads CATSRGIDGYTF. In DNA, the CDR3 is TGTGCCACCAGCAGGGGGATCGATGGCTACACCTTC.

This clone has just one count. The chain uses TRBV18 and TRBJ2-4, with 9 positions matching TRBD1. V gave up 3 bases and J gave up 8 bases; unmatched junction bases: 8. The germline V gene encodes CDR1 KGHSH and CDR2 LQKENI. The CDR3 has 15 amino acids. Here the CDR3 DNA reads TGTGCCAGCTCACCGGGACAGGGCGGTTGGTACATTCAGTACTTC. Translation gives CASSPGQGGWYIQYF.

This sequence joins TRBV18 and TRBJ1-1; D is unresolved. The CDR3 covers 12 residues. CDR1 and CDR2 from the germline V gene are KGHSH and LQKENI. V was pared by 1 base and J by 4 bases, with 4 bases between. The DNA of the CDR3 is TGTGCCAGCTCACCACAGCCCACTGAAGCTTTCTTT. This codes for CASSPQPTEAFF.

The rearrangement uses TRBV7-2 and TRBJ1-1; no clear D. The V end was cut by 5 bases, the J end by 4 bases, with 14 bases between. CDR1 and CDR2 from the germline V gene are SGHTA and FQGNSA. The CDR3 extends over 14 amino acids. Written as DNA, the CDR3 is TGTGCCAGCAGCCCCCCTCCCCCGGGCACTGAAGCTTTCTTT. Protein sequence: CASSPPPPGTEAFF.

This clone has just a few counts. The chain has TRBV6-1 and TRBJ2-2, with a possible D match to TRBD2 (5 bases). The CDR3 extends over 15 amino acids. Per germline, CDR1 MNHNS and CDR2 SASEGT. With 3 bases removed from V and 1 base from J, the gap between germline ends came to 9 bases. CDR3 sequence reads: CASSDGLGNTGELFF. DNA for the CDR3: TGTGCCAGCAGTGATGGACTCGGGAACACCGGGGAGCTGTTTTTT.

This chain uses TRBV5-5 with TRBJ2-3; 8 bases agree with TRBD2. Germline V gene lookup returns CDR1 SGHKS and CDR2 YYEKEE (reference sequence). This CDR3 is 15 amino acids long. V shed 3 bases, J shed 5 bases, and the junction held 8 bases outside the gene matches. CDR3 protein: CASSSRGGLVDTQYF. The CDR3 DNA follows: TGTGCCAGCAGCTCCCGCGGGGGGCTGGTAGATACGCAGTATTTT.

CDR3 nucleotide sequence: TGTGCCAGCAGCTTAGAAATTTGGGAGGAGCAGTTCTTC. Amino acid sequence: CASSLEIWEEQFF. V and J are TRBV11-2 and TRBJ2-1; D is perhaps TRBD2 (5 bases). Germline lookup yields CDR1 SGHAT and CDR2 FQNNGV. V was pared by 0 bases and J by 10 bases, with 10 bases between. The CDR3 is 13 residues long.

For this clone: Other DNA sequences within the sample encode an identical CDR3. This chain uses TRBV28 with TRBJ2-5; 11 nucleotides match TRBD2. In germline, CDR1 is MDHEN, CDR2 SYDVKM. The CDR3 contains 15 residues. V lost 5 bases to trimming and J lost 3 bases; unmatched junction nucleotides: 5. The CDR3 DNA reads TGTGCCAGCAGTCTCGGGACTAGCGGTAAAGAGACCCAGTACTTC. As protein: CASSLGTSGKETQYF.

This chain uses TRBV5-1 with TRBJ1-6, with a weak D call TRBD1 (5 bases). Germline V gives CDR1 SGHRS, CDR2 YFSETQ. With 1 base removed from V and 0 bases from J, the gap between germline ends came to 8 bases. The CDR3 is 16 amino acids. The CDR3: CASSLQGSSYNSPLHF. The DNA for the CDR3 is TGCGCCAGCAGCTTGCAGGGAAGCTCCTATAATTCACCCCTCCACTTT.

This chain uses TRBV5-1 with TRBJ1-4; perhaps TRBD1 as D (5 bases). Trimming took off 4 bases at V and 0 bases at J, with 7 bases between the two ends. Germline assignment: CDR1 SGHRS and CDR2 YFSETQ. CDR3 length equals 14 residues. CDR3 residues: CASSPGSTNEKLFF. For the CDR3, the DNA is TGCGCCAGCAGCCCAGGGTCAACTAATGAAAAACTGTTTTTT.

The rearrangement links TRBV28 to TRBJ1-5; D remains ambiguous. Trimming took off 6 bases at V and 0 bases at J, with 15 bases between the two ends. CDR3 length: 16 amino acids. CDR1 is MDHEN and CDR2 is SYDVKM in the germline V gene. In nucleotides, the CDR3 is TGTGCCAGCAGACCGTCTCTCCAGTATAGCAATCAGCCCCAGCATTTT. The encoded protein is CASRPSLQYSNQPQHF. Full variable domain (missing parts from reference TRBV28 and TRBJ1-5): DVKVTQSSRYLVKRTGEKVFLECVQDMDHENMFWYRQDPGLGLRLIYFSYDVKMKEKGDIPEGYSVSREKKERFSLILESASTNQTSMYLCASRPSLQYSNQPQHFGDGTRLSIL.

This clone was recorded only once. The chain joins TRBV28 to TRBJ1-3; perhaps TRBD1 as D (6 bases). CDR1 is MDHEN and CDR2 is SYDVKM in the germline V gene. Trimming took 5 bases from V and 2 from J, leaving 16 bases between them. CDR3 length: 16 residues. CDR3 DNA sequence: TGTGCCAGCAGTCTGTCCCCAGGGGTAGCTGGAAACACCATATATTTT. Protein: CASSLSPGVAGNTIYF.

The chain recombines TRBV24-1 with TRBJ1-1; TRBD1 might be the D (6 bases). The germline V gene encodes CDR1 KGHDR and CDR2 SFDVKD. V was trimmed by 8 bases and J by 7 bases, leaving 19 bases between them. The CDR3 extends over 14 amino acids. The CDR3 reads CATKALGGSGEAFF. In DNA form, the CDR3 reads TGTGCCACCAAAGCCTTAGGGGGAAGTGGTGAAGCTTTCTTT.

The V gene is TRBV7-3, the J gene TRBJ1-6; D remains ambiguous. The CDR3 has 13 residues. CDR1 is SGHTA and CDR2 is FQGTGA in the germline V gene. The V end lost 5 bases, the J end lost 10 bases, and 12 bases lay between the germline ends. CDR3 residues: CASSRSGASPLHF. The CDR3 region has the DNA TGTGCCAGCAGCCGGAGCGGAGCATCACCCCTCCACTTT.

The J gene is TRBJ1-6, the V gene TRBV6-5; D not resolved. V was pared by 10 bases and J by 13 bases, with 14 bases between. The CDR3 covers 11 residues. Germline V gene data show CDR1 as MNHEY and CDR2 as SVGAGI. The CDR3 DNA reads TGTGCCACCTCGACTTGGTCTCCCCTCCACTTT. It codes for CATSTWSPLHF.

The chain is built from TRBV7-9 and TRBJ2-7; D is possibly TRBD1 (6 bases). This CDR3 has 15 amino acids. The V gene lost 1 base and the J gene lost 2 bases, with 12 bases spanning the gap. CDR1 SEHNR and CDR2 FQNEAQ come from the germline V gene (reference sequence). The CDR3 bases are TGTGCCAGCAGCTTAGTAACAGGGCCTACCTACGAGCAGTACTTC. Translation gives CASSLVTGPTYEQYF.

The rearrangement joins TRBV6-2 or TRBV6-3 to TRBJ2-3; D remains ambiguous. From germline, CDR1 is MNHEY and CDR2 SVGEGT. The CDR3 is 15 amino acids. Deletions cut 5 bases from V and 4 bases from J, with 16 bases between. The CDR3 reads CASSQAGYRSDTQYF. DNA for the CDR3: TGTGCCAGCAGTCAGGCCGGCTATCGTTCAGATACGCAGTATTTT.

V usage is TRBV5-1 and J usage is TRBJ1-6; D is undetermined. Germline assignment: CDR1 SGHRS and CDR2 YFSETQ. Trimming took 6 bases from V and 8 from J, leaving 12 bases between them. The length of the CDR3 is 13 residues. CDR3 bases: TGCGCCAGCATTTATCCGGTTTATTCACCCCTCCACTTT. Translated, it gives CASIYPVYSPLHF.